A single sample is the source of the 4 T cell receptor beta chains below, sequenced in a study of T cells in Graves' hyperthyroidism and ophthalmopathy. The investigators amplified TCR beta CDR3 regions from RNA transcripts. First-round RT-PCR targeting the TCR CDR3 was performed with the HTBI primer set. TCRdb re-analysed the multiplex PCR reads in MiXCR, keeping a single row per CDR3 protein. Here the sample spans 600,000 to 650,000 distinct CDR3 sequences, roughly 15% being singletons. Source material: blood. Receptor source: a woman aged 25 to 39 with Graves' hyperthyroidism.

This clonotype came up a few times. This chain's CDR3 is CASNPGQESTEAFF. CDR3 DNA sequence: TGTGCCAGCAACCCCGGACAGGAGAGCACTGAAGCTTTCTTT. The chain carries TRBV28 and TRBJ1-1; 7 positions agree with TRBD1. The CDR3 has 14 amino acids. The germline V gene has CDR1 MDHEN and CDR2 SYDVKM. The J segment lost 4 bases and the V segment lost 7 bases, leaving 9 bases of the junction unmatched. The whole variable domain, remainder taken from reference TRBV28 and TRBJ1-1, is DVKVTQSSRYLVKRTGEKVFLECVQDMDHENMFWYRQDPGLGLRLIYFSYDVKMKEKGDIPEGYSVSREKKERFSLILESASTNQTSMYLCASNPGQESTEAFFGQGTRLTVV.

This clonotype was recorded at least ten times. The chain uses TRBV2 and TRBJ2-7; 8 bases fit TRBD1. This CDR3 spans 17 amino acids. V was clipped by 6 bases and J by 2 bases; unmatched bases: 15. Germline CDR1 reads SNHLY; CDR2 reads FYNNEI. The CDR3 is CASSAGTGQRRAYEQYF. The CDR3, as DNA: TGTGCCAGCAGCGCCGGGACAGGCCAACGAAGGGCCTACGAGCAGTACTTC.

This clonotype was seen a few times. The chain couples TRBV4-3 to TRBJ2-5; 8 bases are a match to TRBD2. This CDR3 spans 15 amino acids. V lost 0 bases, J lost 4 bases, and 4 bases stayed unmatched. Germline loops: CDR1 LGHNA, CDR2 YSLEER. Here the CDR3 reads CASSQDGTRGETQYF. Here the CDR3 DNA reads TGCGCCAGCAGCCAAGACGGGACTAGGGGAGAGACCCAGTACTTC.

The rearrangement links TRBV12-3 or TRBV12-4 to TRBJ2-5; TRBD2 matches at 13 bases. The trim removed 6 bases at V and 5 bases at J, leaving 6 bases unmatched. The CDR3 has 15 residues. The CDR3 sequence: CASSQRTSGSETQYF. The CDR3 coding sequence is TGTGCCAGCAGCCAAAGGACTAGCGGGAGCGAGACCCAGTACTTC.